This T cell receptor beta chain appears in the sequencing data of a study of shared clonotypes between healthy human individuals. Selected positively for CCR7 and CD45RO-negative, naive CD8 cells excluded terminally differentiated effector memory CD45RA+ cells. An approximately 200 ng quantity of DNA, tens of thousands of T cell genomes, went into the sorted-subset replicate PCRs. Only in-frame clones appear in the TCRdb table, and some are missing; sequencing was by immunoSEQ multiplex PCR. The sample holds about 650,000 clones; less than 97% are singletons and the top ten take approximately 0.1%. As for this clone: What it binds is unknown.

Per the germline V gene, CDR1 is SGHNT and CDR2 is YYREEE (reference sequence). This CDR3 spans 15 amino acids. Study-wide results and limits: Relative to memory subsets, naive subsets generally showed larger estimated richness. Generation of non-shared clonotypes was less probable than generation of clonotypes shared by all four donors. Sequencing depth was expected to affect clonotype sharing among donors.

The specimen sequenced was naive CD8+ T cells sorted from blood. The TCR comes from a woman in her twenties or thirties in good health. This chain connects TRBV5-4 to TRBJ2-5; 9 bases map to TRBD1. The DNA end is a closer match to TRBJ2-7, so the J assignment may be wrong. For the CDR3, the DNA is TGTGCCAGCAGCCTGGGACAGGGAAAGACTTACGAGCAGTACTTC. It specifies CASSLGQGKTYEQYF.